Following are 15 T cell receptor beta chains from one sample sequenced in a study of shared clonotypes between healthy human individuals. This table comes from immunoSEQ multiplex PCR, and its TCRdb copy is limited to in-frame clones, with some not included. The sample holds roughly 1,100,000 clones, approximately 72% seen once. Specimen: memory CD4+ T cells sorted from blood. Subset: CD45RA-negative fraction. Receptor source: a man younger than 35 in good health.

V is TRBV30 and J is TRBJ2-7; D is possibly TRBD1 or TRBD2 (6 bases each). The V end was cut by 3 bases, the J end by 4 bases, with 16 bases between. The CDR3 has 14 residues. The germline gives CDR1 GTSNPN, CDR2 SVGIG (reference sequence). CDR3: CAWRGGGSKYEQYF. CDR3 nucleotide sequence: TGTGCCTGGAGAGGAGGGGGTAGTAAGTACGAGCAGTACTTC.

The genes are TRBV11-3 and TRBJ2-1, with TRBD2 matching 7 bases. The CDR3 has 16 amino acids. Per the germline V gene, CDR1 is SGHNT and CDR2 is YENEEA. The V and J ends lost 0 bases and 9 bases, in that order; junction bases with no gene match: 11. CDR3 sequence reads: CASSLDGKGGRGEQFF. CDR3 in DNA: TGTGCCAGCAGCTTAGACGGGAAAGGAGGGAGGGGTGAGCAGTTCTTC.

This clone was observed a single time. The sample carries other DNA sequences with the same CDR3. V and J are TRBV28 and TRBJ1-3; 9 bases are shared with TRBD1. The germline CDR1 and CDR2 sequences are MDHEN and SYDVKM. The length of the CDR3 is 16 residues. V dropped 3 bases and J dropped 3; count of bases not matched to a gene: 6. CDR3 region: CASSFGDRVVGNTIYF. The CDR3 coding sequence is TGTGCCAGCAGTTTCGGGGACAGGGTTGTTGGAAACACCATATATTTT.

This clone was seen just once. V usage is TRBV11-2 and J usage is TRBJ1-3, with D unresolved. This CDR3 contains 13 residues. With 5 bases removed from V and 3 bases from J, the gap between germline ends came to 8 bases. CDR1 and CDR2 from the germline V gene are SGHAT and FQNNGV. The CDR3 protein is CASSGLFGNTIYF. The CDR3 nucleotides read TGTGCCAGCAGCGGTCTGTTTGGAAACACCATATATTTT. The full variable domain, in which reference TRBV11-2 and TRBJ1-3 provide the parts outside the CDR3, is EAGVAQSPRYKIIEKRQSVAFWCNPISGHATLYWYQQILGQGPKLLIQFQNNGVVDDSQLPKDRFSAERLKGVDSTLKIQPAKLEDSAVYLCASSGLFGNTIYFGEGSWLTVV.

CDR3 sequence reads: CASSPRQDTGELFF. CDR3 in DNA: TGTGCCAGCTCACCACGCCAAGACACCGGGGAGCTGTTTTTT. This sequence joins TRBV18 and TRBJ2-2; D is unresolved. The CDR3 totals 14 residues. V was trimmed by 1 base and J by 3 bases, leaving 6 bases between them. Germline V lookup: CDR1 KGHSH, CDR2 LQKENI.

This clone was seen once. The V and J genes are TRBV9 and TRBJ1-6; possible D gene TRBD1, 6 bases. This CDR3 comprises 17 residues. Germline V gene lookup returns CDR1 SGDLS and CDR2 YYNGEE. Trimming stripped 0 bases from V and 9 bases from J, with 19 bases between. The CDR3 spells CASSVGRGSEIVSPLHF. CDR3 nucleotide sequence: TGTGCCAGCAGCGTAGGTAGGGGGTCGGAAATTGTTTCACCCCTCCACTTT.

As concerns this clone: The same CDR3 arises from other DNA sequences in this sample as well. The rearrangement joins TRBV5-6 to TRBJ1-5; D uncertain. The CDR3 loop spans 13 amino acids. Trimming stripped 1 base from V and 2 bases from J, with 4 bases between. The germline V gene encodes CDR1 SGHDT and CDR2 YYEEEE. The CDR3 bases are TGTGCCAGCAGCTTGAGTGGCAATCAGCCCCAGCATTTT. Encoded protein: CASSLSGNQPQHF.

The chain employs TRBV10-3 and TRBJ2-7; 8 bases match TRBD2. V was clipped by 4 bases and J by 2 bases; unmatched bases: 1. This CDR3 region has 13 residues. Per the germline V gene, CDR1 is ENHRY and CDR2 is SYGVKD. CDR3 sequence (DNA): TGTGCCATCAGTGGGCGGGAGGCCTACGAGCAGTACTTC. Translation gives CAISGREAYEQYF.

This clone showed up just once. The rearrangement joins TRBV10-2 to TRBJ1-1, with D maybe TRBD1 (5 bases). V was trimmed by 4 bases and J by 0 bases, leaving 30 bases between them. The CDR3 runs to 21 residues. CDR1 WSHSY and CDR2 SAAADI come from the germline V gene. The CDR3 reads CASSANNINGTLGGLNTEAFF. CDR3 sequence (DNA): TGCGCCAGCAGTGCAAACAATATAAACGGGACCCTCGGAGGGTTGAACACTGAAGCTTTCTTT.

The chain couples TRBV10-2 to TRBJ2-1, with a tentative D call TRBD2 (6 bases). The germline gives CDR1 WSHSY, CDR2 SAAADI. V lost 2 bases, J lost 6 bases, and 14 bases lay in between. This CDR3 has 15 residues. DNA for the CDR3: TGCGCCAGCAGTGAGAGTAGCGGAGCCTCCAATGAGCAGTTCTTC. Protein sequence: CASSESSGASNEQFF.

This clone turned up a few times. The CDR3 protein is CASSPSGGWQYF. In DNA form, the CDR3 reads TGTGCCAGCAGCCCTAGTGGGGGTTGGCAGTACTTC. The chain employs TRBV9 and TRBJ2-7; D tentatively fits TRBD1 or TRBD2 (5 bases each). In germline, CDR1 is SGDLS, CDR2 YYNGEE. The ends were cut back, 4 bases at V and 9 bases at J, with 14 bases in the middle. The CDR3 loop spans 12 amino acids.

The chain links TRBV2 to TRBJ2-1, with unresolved D. Germline V gives CDR1 SNHLY, CDR2 FYNNEI. The CDR3 runs 14 residues. Trimming left V 3 bases short and J 5 bases short, with 11 bases between. CDR3 coding DNA: TGTGCCAGCAGTGATGCCAGGAGAAACAATGAGCAGTTCTTC. It translates to CASSDARRNNEQFF.

This chain joins TRBV11-2 and TRBJ2-7, with D uncertain. V was trimmed by 0 bases and J by 6 bases, leaving 12 bases between them. This CDR3 comprises 14 residues. In germline, CDR1 is SGHAT, CDR2 FQNNGV. Here the CDR3 reads CASSLDETWGEQYF. DNA of the CDR3: TGTGCCAGCAGCTTAGATGAGACTTGGGGCGAGCAGTACTTC.

V and J are TRBV28 and TRBJ1-5, with D perhaps matching TRBD1 (5 bases). CDR1 and CDR2 (germline): MDHEN, SYDVKM. Trimming cost V 10 bases and J 0 bases, with 22 bases left between them. The CDR3 is made up of 17 amino acids. The CDR3 sequence is CATDRGDPLYSNQPQHF. CDR3 nucleotides: TGTGCCACCGACAGAGGGGACCCCCTTTATAGCAATCAGCCCCAGCATTTT.

CDR3 loop: CASSPGAAGGSSEQYF. CDR3 sequence (DNA): TGTGCCAGCTCACCGGGGGCAGCGGGAGGGAGTTCGGAGCAGTACTTC. The genes are TRBV18 and TRBJ2-7; 10 bases are shared with TRBD2. This CDR3 region has 16 residues. Germline assignment: CDR1 KGHSH and CDR2 LQKENI. Losses at the gene ends were 3 bases for V and 7 bases for J; bases not matched to a gene: 12.